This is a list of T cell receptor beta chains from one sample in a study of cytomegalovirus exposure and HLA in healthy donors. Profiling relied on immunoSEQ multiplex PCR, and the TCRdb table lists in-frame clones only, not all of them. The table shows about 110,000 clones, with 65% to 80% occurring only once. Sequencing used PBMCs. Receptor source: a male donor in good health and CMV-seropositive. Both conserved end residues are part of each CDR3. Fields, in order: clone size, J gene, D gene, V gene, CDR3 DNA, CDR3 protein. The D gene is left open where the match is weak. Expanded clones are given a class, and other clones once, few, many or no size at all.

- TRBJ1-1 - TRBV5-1 TGCGCCAGCAGCTTGGGCGGGGCCAGTACTGAAGCTTTCTTT CASSLGGASTEAFF
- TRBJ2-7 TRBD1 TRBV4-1 TGCGCCAGCAGCCAAGTTCAACAGGGGGCGAGCTACGAGCAGTACTTC CASSQVQQGASYEQYF
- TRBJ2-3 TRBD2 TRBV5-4 TGTGCCAGCAGCCTAGCGGGGGCTCGCACAGATACGCAGTATTTT CASSLAGARTDTQYF
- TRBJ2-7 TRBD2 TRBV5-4 TGTGCCAGCAGCCAATTACTAGCGGGGGGGCTAATGTACGAGCAGTACTTC CASSQLLAGGLMYEQYF
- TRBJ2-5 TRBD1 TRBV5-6 TGTGCCAGCAGCTGGGTGGACAGGGCCCGAGAGACCCAGTACTTC CASSWVDRARETQYF
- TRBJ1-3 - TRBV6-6 TGTGCCAGCAGGTACTCAGACTCTGCGGGCGGAAACACCATATATTTT CASRYSDSAGGNTIYF
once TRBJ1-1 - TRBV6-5 TGTGCCAGCAGTTTCAAGGGGACTGAAGCTTTCTTT CASSFKGTEAFF
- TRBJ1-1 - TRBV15 TGTGCCACCAGCAGTCCTCGGGGGGTGATGAACACTGAAGCTTTCTTT CATSSPRGVMNTEAFF
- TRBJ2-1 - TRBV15 TGTGCCACCAGCCTAGGACAGACCTACAATGAGCAGTTCTTC CATSLGQTYNEQFF
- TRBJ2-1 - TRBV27 TGTGCCAGCAGTCCTCAGGGTGATGGGCAGTTCTTC CASSPQGDGQFF
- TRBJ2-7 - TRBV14 TGTGCCAGCAGTCACAAGCAGGGTCAGTACGAGCAGTACTTC CASSHKQGQYEQYF
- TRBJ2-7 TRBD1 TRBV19 TGTGCCAGTAGCCGAGGACAGGGGGGGAACGAGCAGTACTTC CASSRGQGGNEQYF
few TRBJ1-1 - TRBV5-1 TGCGCCAGCAGCTTGGTTGACAGGCTGAACACTGAAGCTTTCTTT CASSLVDRLNTEAFF
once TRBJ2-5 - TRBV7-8 TGTGCCAGCAGCGACGGTGGGGGGGAGACCCAGTACTTC CASSDGGGETQYF
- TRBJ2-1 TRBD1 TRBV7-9 TGTGCCAGCAGCCGACGGGACAGGGCCGTATTCGAGCAGTTCTTC CASSRRDRAVFEQFF
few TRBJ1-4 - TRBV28 TGTGCCAGCAGTTTATCGGCTTTTGTGTGGGGCAGGGGCCCTTCTTCAACTAATGAAAAACTGTTTTTT CASSLSAFVWGRGPSSTNEKLFF
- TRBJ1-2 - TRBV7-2 TGTGCCAGCAGCCCCAGGGTTGGAGCTAACTATGGCTACACCTTC CASSPRVGANYGYTF